The present entry profiles one T cell receptor beta chain with its context. Trimming cost V 0 bases and J 0 bases, with 7 bases left between them. The CDR3 is made up of 15 amino acids. Germline lookup yields CDR1 SGHRS and CDR2 YFSETQ. The data were taken from a study of blood T cell repertoires in COVID-19. Study-wide context: Samples taken during acute and convalescent COVID-19 were collected in the United States, Italy and Spain. Sources were T cells, B-cell-depleted T cells, or PBMCs; the material itself was cDNA or gDNA.

Authors' processing steps: The assay estimated nucleated cells by amplifying reference gene primers. TCRdb's copy holds only in-frame clones and misses some; the assay was immunoSEQ multiplex PCR. That table furnishes V, J and clone size, whereas the DNA furnished D and trimming. The data contain around 58,000 clones, almost 85% of them singletons. The TCR was taken from a human donor in a cohort sampled during active COVID-19. The V and J genes are TRBV5-1 and TRBJ2-1; D possibly corresponds to TRBD1 (5 bases). Sequences were obtained from peripheral blood. The DNA for the CDR3 is TGCGCCAGCAGCTTGGTCCAGGGCTCCTACAATGAGCAGTTCTTC. Translating gives CASSLVQGSYNEQFF.